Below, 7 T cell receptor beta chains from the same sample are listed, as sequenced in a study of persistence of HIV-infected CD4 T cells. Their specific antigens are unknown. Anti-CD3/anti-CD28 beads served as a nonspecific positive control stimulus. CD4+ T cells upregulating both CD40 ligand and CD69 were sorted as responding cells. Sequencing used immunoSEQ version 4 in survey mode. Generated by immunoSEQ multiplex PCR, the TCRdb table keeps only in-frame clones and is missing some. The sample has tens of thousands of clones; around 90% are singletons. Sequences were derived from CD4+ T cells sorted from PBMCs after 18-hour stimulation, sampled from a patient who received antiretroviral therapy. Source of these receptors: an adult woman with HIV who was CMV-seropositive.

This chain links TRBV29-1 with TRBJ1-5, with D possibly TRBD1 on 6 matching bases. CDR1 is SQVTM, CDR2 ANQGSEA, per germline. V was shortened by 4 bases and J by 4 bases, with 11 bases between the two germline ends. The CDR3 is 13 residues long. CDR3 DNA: TGCAGCGTTGGTCACAGGGCGAATCAGCCCCAGCATTTT. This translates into CSVGHRANQPQHF. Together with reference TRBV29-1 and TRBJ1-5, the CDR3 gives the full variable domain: SAVISQKPSRDICQRGTSLTIQCQVDSQVTMMFWYRQQPGQSLTLIATANQGSEATYESGFVIDKFPISRPNLTFSTLTVSNMSPEDSSIYLCSVGHRANQPQHFGDGTRLSIL.

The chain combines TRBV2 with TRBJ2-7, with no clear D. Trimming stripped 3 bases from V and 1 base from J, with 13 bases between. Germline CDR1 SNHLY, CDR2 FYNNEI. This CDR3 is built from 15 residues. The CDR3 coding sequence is TGTGCCAGCAGTGATTTGGCTGGGCAGTCCTACGAGCAGTACGTC. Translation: CASSDLAGQSYEQYV.

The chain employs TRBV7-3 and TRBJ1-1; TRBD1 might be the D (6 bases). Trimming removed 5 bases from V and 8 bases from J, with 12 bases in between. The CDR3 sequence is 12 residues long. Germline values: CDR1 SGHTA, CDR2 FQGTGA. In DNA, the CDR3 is TGTGCCAGCAGCCCGGGGGCCGGGGAAGCTTTCTTT. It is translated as CASSPGAGEAFF.

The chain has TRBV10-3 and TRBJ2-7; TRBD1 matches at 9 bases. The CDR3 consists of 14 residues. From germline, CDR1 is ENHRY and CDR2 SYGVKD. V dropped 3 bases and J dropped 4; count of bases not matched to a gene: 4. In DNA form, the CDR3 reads TGTGCCATCAGTGAAGGACAGGGGAAGTACGAGCAGTACTTC. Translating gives CAISEGQGKYEQYF.

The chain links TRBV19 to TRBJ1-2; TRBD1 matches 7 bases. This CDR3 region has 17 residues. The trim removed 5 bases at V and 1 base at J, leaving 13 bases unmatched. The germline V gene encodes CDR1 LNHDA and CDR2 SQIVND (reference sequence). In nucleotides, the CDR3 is TGTGCCAGTAGTGTCGGGGGACAGCCTCCTCTTAACTATGGCTACACCTTC. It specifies CASSVGGQPPLNYGYTF.

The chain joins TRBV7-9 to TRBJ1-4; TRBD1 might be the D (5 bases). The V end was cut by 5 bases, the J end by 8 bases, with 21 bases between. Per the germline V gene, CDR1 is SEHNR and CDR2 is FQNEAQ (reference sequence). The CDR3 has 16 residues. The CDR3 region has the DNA TGTGCCAGCAGCGGCCGGGGACTCCAATCCAGGGAAAAACTGTTTTTT. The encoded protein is CASSGRGLQSREKLFF.

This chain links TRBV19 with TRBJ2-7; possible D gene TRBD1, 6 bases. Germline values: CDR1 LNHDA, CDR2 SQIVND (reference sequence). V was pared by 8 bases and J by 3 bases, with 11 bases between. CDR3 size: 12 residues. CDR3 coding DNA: TGTGCCAGTCGGGACAAATACTACGAGCAGTACTTC. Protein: CASRDKYYEQYF.